This T cell receptor beta chain comes out of a study of blood T cell repertoires in COVID-19. Across the whole study: PBMCs, B-cell-depleted T cells, or T cells provided the cDNA or gDNA that made up the material.

Germline V CDR1 and CDR2: SGDLS, YYNGEE. With V trimmed by 3 bases and J by 4 bases, 7 bases remained unmatched. The CDR3 is 15 residues long. Sequencing was performed with immunoSEQ multiplex PCR; in TCRdb, only in-frame clones are kept and a portion is missing. The sample holds about 100,000 clones; about nine tenths are singletons and the top ten take about 1.8%. This chain joins TRBV9 and TRBJ2-7; TRBD1 agrees at 10 bases. This clonotype was sampled from a human donor with active COVID-19. The donor label of this sample is uncertain. Sample: peripheral blood. This chain's CDR3 is CASSDGTGVTYEQYF. In nucleotides, the CDR3 is TGTGCCAGCAGCGACGGGACAGGGGTTACGTACGAGCAGTACTTC.